This TCR beta chain came from a study of shared clonotypes between healthy human individuals. The length of the CDR3 is 13 residues. CDR1 and CDR2 from the germline V gene are MDHEN and SYDVKM. Between the trimmed V and J ends, which lost 6 bases and 2 bases, there was a span of 8 bases. Study donors comprised healthy, HIV-negative adults devoid of recent acute infection or vaccination. PCR replicates performed on unsorted PBMC used approximately 310 ng DNA, 25,000 to 35,000 T cell genomes. The method was immunoSEQ multiplex PCR; TCRdb's version includes in-frame clones alone and lacks a portion of them. Of 450,000 to 600,000 clones in the sample, 79% were seen once.

The specimen was PBMCs. The chain employs TRBV28 and TRBJ1-5; D remains ambiguous. The TCR sequence derives from a woman aged 40 to 50 in good health. Some clones in this sample may be carry-over from other donors' samples. CDR3 residues: CASRLLGNQPQHF. The CDR3 nucleotides are TGTGCCAGCAGGCTCCTTGGCAATCAGCCCCAGCATTTT.